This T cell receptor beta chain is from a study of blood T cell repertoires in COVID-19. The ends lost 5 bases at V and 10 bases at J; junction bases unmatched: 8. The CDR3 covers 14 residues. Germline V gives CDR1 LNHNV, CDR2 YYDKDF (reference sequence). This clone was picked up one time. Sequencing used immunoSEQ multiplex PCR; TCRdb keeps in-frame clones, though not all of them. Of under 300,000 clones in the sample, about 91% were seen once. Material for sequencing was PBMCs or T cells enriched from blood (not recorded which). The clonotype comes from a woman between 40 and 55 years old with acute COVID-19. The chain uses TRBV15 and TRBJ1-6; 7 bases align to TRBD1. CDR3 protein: CATSGRTGVSPLHF. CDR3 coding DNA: TGTGCCACCAGCGGGCGAACAGGGGTCTCACCCCTCCACTTT.